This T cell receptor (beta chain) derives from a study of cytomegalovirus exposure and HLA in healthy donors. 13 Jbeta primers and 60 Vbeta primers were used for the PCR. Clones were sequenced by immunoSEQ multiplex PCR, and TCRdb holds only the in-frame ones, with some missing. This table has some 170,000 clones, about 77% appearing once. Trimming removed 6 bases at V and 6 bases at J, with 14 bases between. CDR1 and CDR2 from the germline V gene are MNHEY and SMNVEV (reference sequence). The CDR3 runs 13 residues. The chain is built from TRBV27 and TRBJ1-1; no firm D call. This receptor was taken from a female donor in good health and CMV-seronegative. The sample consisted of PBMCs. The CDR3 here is CASRPSGASEAFF. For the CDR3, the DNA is TGTGCCAGCAGGCCCTCGGGTGCTTCTGAAGCTTTCTTT.